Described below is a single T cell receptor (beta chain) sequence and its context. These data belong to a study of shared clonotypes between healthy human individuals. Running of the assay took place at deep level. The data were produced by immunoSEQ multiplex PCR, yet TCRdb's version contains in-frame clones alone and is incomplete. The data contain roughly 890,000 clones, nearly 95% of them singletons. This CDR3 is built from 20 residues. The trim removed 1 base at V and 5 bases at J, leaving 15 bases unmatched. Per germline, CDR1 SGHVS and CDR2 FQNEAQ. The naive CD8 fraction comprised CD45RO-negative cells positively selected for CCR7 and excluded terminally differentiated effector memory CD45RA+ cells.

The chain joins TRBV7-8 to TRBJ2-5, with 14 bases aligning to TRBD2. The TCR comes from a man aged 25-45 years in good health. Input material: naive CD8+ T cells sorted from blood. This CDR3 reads CASSLVVGEGLAGDRETQYF. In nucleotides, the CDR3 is TGTGCCAGCAGCTTAGTGGTGGGGGAGGGACTAGCGGGAGACAGGGAGACCCAGTACTTC.